The next 14 T cell receptor beta chains were all read from a single sample in a study of OX40 agonist ivuxolimab in advanced cancers. The assay was immunoSEQ multiplex PCR, and TCRdb's table has in-frame clones only and misses some. In the table there are approximately 80,000 clones, 94% of which are singletons. The sequencing here drew on CD4+ or CD8+ T cells sorted from blood, taken in a trial of the OX40 agonist ivuxolimab. The receptors originated from an adult with an advanced solid tumor such as melanoma, head and neck, liver or kidney cancer.

The V gene is TRBV11-1, the J gene TRBJ2-1; 7 bases line up with TRBD2. The CDR3 consists of 16 residues. The V and J ends lost 2 bases and 0 bases, in that order; junction bases with no gene match: 4. Germline CDR1 and CDR2: SGHAT and FQDESV (reference sequence). CDR3: CASSLLRGSSYNEQFF. The CDR3 DNA reads TGTGCCAGCAGCTTACTGCGGGGGAGCTCCTACAATGAGCAGTTCTTC.

V is TRBV11-2 and J is TRBJ2-5, with 9 nucleotides matching TRBD2. The CDR3 is 18 residues long. Germline CDR1 and CDR2: SGHAT and FQNNGV. V shed 1 base and J 2 bases; nucleotides not matched to a gene: 11. In nucleotides, the CDR3 is TGTGCCAGCAGCTTAGCGGGACTAGCCTTCCCCGCACAAGAGACCCAGTACTTC. Amino acid sequence: CASSLAGLAFPAQETQYF.

This clone was found once. CDR3 coding DNA: TGTGCCAGCAGCCCATCTGGGGGGGGAAACACCGGGGAGCTGTTTTTT. Translating gives CASSPSGGGNTGELFF. V gene TRBV14 combines with J gene TRBJ2-2; 7 bases are a match to TRBD2. Germline CDR1 SGHDN, CDR2 FVKESK. V lost 4 bases and J lost 2; bases outside the gene matches: 7. The CDR3 runs to 16 residues. Full variable domain (rest looked up from reference TRBV14 and TRBJ2-2): EAGVTQFPSHSVIEKGQTVTLRCDPISGHDNLYWYRRVMGKEIKFLLHFVKESKQDESGMPNNRFLAERTGGTYSTLKVQPAELEDSGVYFCASSPSGGGNTGELFFGEGSRLTVL.

This chain connects TRBV5-6 to TRBJ1-6; 7 nucleotides align to TRBD1. This CDR3 spans 16 amino acids. Germline values: CDR1 SGHDT, CDR2 YYEEEE. Losses at the gene ends were 0 bases for V and 0 bases for J; bases not matched to a gene: 0. CDR3 DNA sequence: TGTGCCAGCAGCTTGGGACAGGGCTCCTATAATTCACCCCTCCACTTT. Encoded protein: CASSLGQGSYNSPLHF. Drawing the rest from reference TRBV5-6 and TRBJ1-6, the complete variable domain is DAGVTQSPTHLIKTRGQQVTLRCSPKSGHDTVSWYQQALGQGPQFIFQYYEEEERQRGNFPDRFSGHQFPNYSSELNVNALLLGDSALYLCASSLGQGSYNSPLHFGNGTRLTVT.

The DNA of the CDR3 is TGTGCCAGTCACGGCCGTTCAAGGCCCTACGAGCAGTACTTC. Translating gives CASHGRSRPYEQYF. The chain combines TRBV27 with TRBJ2-5; D is unclear. Near its end, the DNA agrees better with TRBJ2-7, so the J call may be wrong. From germline, CDR1 is MNHEY and CDR2 SMNVEV (reference sequence). This CDR3 contains 14 residues.

This clone was observed once. The sample carries other DNA sequences with the same CDR3. The genes are TRBV19 and TRBJ2-7; a possible D gene is TRBD2 (5 bases). CDR3 length: 14 amino acids. From germline, CDR1 is LNHDA and CDR2 SQIVND (reference sequence). Between the trimmed V and J ends, which lost 3 bases and 0 bases, there was a span of 9 bases. CDR3: CASSIGGSSYEQYF. CDR3 coding DNA: TGTGCCAGTAGTATTGGTGGGAGCTCCTACGAGCAGTACTTC.

The J gene is TRBJ2-7, the V gene TRBV2; D gene uncertain. The CDR3 totals 12 residues. Trimming removed 5 bases from V and 5 bases from J, with 10 bases in between. Germline V lookup: CDR1 SNHLY, CDR2 FYNNEI. The CDR3 region is CASSTESHEQYF. DNA of the CDR3: TGTGCCAGCAGTACAGAGAGCCACGAGCAGTACTTC.

This rearrangement joins TRBV2 to TRBJ2-1; no clear D. This CDR3 has 15 residues. In germline, CDR1 is SNHLY, CDR2 FYNNEI. The V end lost 3 bases, the J end lost 10 bases, and 19 bases lay between the germline ends. The CDR3 nucleotides are TGTGCCAGCAGTGATACCGCTAGTGGCCTAAGGGAGCAGTTCTTC. Protein: CASSDTASGLREQFF.

J is TRBJ1-1 and V is TRBV10-1, with D possibly matching TRBD1 (5 bases). The length of the CDR3 is 13 residues. CDR1 is WNHNN, CDR2 SYGVQD, per germline (reference sequence). V gave up 5 bases and J gave up 6 bases, with 13 bases separating them. The chain's CDR3 is CASSPGGNAEAFF. Written as DNA, the CDR3 is TGCGCCAGCAGTCCCGGGGGGAATGCTGAAGCTTTCTTT.

The rearrangement links TRBV12-5 to TRBJ2-1; 12 positions match TRBD1. CDR1 and CDR2 (germline): LGHNT, FRNRAP. The length of the CDR3 is 17 residues. V shed 1 base, J shed 2 bases, and the junction held 3 bases outside the gene matches. The CDR3 DNA is TGTGCTAGTGGTTTGGCCGGGACAGGGGGCGCCTACAATGAGCAGTTCTTC. This codes for CASGLAGTGGAYNEQFF.

The rearrangement links TRBV28 to TRBJ2-2; D is possibly TRBD2 (7 bases). CDR1 and CDR2 (germline): MDHEN, SYDVKM. CDR3 length equals 16 residues. With 6 bases removed from V and 0 bases from J, the gap between germline ends came to 14 bases. The CDR3 sequence is CASSYGGPANTGELFF. CDR3 nucleotide sequence: TGTGCCAGCAGCTACGGGGGGCCAGCGAACACCGGGGAGCTGTTTTTT.

V gene TRBV4-1 combines with J gene TRBJ1-2; 11 bases line up with TRBD1. The germline V gene has CDR1 MGHRA and CDR2 YSYEKL. The CDR3 covers 15 residues. The trim removed 3 bases at V and 3 bases at J, leaving 3 bases unmatched. The chain's CDR3 is CASSHGQGADYGYTF. The CDR3 bases are TGCGCCAGCAGCCACGGACAGGGGGCTGACTATGGCTACACCTTC.

The rearrangement joins TRBV7-9 to TRBJ2-3; D is perhaps TRBD2 (6 bases). CDR3 length equals 16 residues. Germline CDR1 SEHNR, CDR2 FQNEAQ (reference sequence). The V and J ends lost 2 bases and 3 bases respectively, with 15 bases between them. As DNA, the CDR3 is TGTGCCAGCAGCTTATGGCTAGCGACGGGGACAGATACGCAGTATTTT. Translated, it gives CASSLWLATGTDTQYF.

The J gene is TRBJ2-7, the V gene TRBV7-9; 8 bases line up with TRBD2. The junction had 8 bases not matched to a gene; V was cut back by 0 bases and J by 7 bases. Germline CDR1 SEHNR, CDR2 FQNEAQ (reference sequence). The CDR3 loop spans 15 amino acids. The CDR3 region is CASSLASSGRKEQYF. CDR3 nucleotides: TGTGCCAGCAGCTTAGCGTCGAGCGGGAGAAAGGAGCAGTACTTC.